Below are 14 T cell receptor beta chains sequenced from a single sample in a study of CD8+CD57+ T cells in acquired aplastic anemia. Researchers used genomic DNA as the template to profile TCR beta VDJ and CDR3. Using its own MiXCR run on the reads, TCRdb lists one record per CDR3 protein. The sample contains approximately 170,000 distinct CDR3 sequences, approximately 49% of which appear only once. Sequenced material: sorted CD4+, CD8+, or CD8+CD57+ T cells (not recorded which) from PBMCs. These receptors were collected from a human donor in good health, serving as a control.

Concerning this clonotype: Since the CDR3 does not end with the conserved phenylalanine or tryptophan, this likely comes from a read error. The V call is TRBV24-1, the J call TRBJ2-2, with D possibly matching TRBD2 (5 bases). This CDR3 is built from 15 residues. Germline CDR1 KGHDR, CDR2 SFDVKD. CDR3 loop: CATSESGRQTGKLFI. The DNA of the CDR3 is TGTGCCACCAGTGAGTCAGGACGGCAGACCGGGAAGCTGTTTATT.

A remark on this clonotype: Compared with germline, one end of the junction differs, possibly owing to a read error. V and J are TRBV19 and TRBJ1-2, with D possibly being TRBD1 (5 bases). The CDR3 runs 15 residues. The germline V gene has CDR1 LNHDA and CDR2 SQIVND (reference sequence). Here the CDR3 reads CASSQDPSGNYGYTF. The CDR3, as DNA: TGCGCCAGCAGCCAAGATCCTTCAGGGAACTATGGCTACACCTTC. Using reference TRBV19 and TRBJ1-2 for the parts outside the CDR3, the full variable domain is DGGITQSPKYLFRKEGQNVTLSCEQNLNHDAMYWYRQDPGQGLRLIYYSQIVNDFQKGDIAEGYSVSREKKESFPLTVTSAQKNPTAFYLCASSQDPSGNYGYTFGSGTRLTVV.

For this clonotype: The final CDR3 position lacks the conserved phenylalanine or tryptophan, pointing to a likely read error. The DNA is left out, because the CDR3 cannot be placed on it with certainty; the CDR3 is given as TCRdb lists it. The V and J genes are TRBV9 and TRBJ2-3; the table's D call, TRBD2, was not checked against the DNA. The CDR3 is 9 residues long, counting both termini. Germline CDR1 reads SGDLS; CDR2 reads YYNGEE. Here the CDR3 reads CASSDGTSG.

The table lists this clonotype with many counts. Since a much larger clone is just one base distant, this may be a read error. No conserved phenylalanine or tryptophan is present at the end of the CDR3, so a read error is the likely explanation. CDR3: CATSDRGSYNEQFL. CDR3 nucleotide sequence: TGTGCCACTTCCGACAGGGGCTCCTACAATGAGCAGTTCCTC. V gene TRBV24-1 combines with J gene TRBJ2-1, with 8 bases matching TRBD1. The germline gives CDR1 KGHDR, CDR2 SFDVKD. The trim removed 10 bases at V and 0 bases at J, leaving 4 bases unmatched. This CDR3 is 14 amino acids long.

The rearrangement links TRBV7-3 to TRBJ2-1, with D possibly called TRBD1 or TRBD2 (6 bases each). V gave up 1 base and J gave up 6 bases, with 10 bases separating them. Per germline, CDR1 SGHTA and CDR2 FQGTGA. The CDR3 extends over 14 amino acids. The CDR3 here is CASSLMGGRNEQFF. DNA for the CDR3: TGTGCCAGCAGCTTAATGGGGGGCCGCAATGAGCAGTTCTTC.

The chain employs TRBV5-1 and TRBJ2-1; D unresolved. The CDR3 is 15 residues long. The V end lost 6 bases, the J end lost 4 bases, and 17 bases lay between the germline ends. Germline lookup yields CDR1 SGHRS and CDR2 YFSETQ. CDR3 sequence: CASTLMNGRYNEQFF. The DNA of the CDR3 is TGCGCCAGCACCCTTATGAACGGGCGGTACAATGAGCAGTTCTTC.

This chain uses TRBV10-3 with TRBJ2-7; 8 bases are shared with TRBD1. The CDR3 has 13 residues. V gave up 9 bases and J gave up 2 bases; unmatched junction bases: 6. In germline, CDR1 is ENHRY, CDR2 SYGVKD. The CDR3 loop reads CAIGPGQAYEQYF. The CDR3, as DNA: TGTGCCATAGGTCCGGGACAGGCCTACGAGCAGTACTTC.

The CDR3 DNA reads as TGTGCCAGCAGCAATCGGGACAGGGAAGTCAATGAGCAGTTCTTC. This translates into CASSNRDREVNEQFF. The chain joins TRBV9 to TRBJ2-1, with 9 bases identical to TRBD1. In germline, CDR1 is SGDLS, CDR2 YYNGEE. This CDR3 is built from 15 residues. With 4 bases clipped from V and 6 bases from J, the junction kept 8 bases outside the gene matches.

There are many counts of this clonotype. The V and J genes are TRBV20-1 and TRBJ1-3; a weak D match, TRBD1 (5 bases). Germline V gene lookup returns CDR1 DFQATT and CDR2 SNEGSKA (reference sequence). V was clipped by 0 bases and J by 0 bases, with 15 bases between them. The CDR3 has 17 residues. The CDR3 DNA sequence: TGCAGTGCTAGAGAATATCTAGGGGAACCCTCTGGAAACACCATATATTTT. Translating gives CSAREYLGEPSGNTIYF.

This clonotype was counted many times. The chain has TRBV12-3 or TRBV12-4 and TRBJ2-7; no definite D call. The CDR3 extends over 14 amino acids. V was clipped by 3 bases and J by 1 base, with 10 bases between them. CDR3: CASSLSTVSYEQYF. Here the CDR3 DNA reads TGTGCCAGCAGTTTGAGCACAGTATCCTACGAGCAGTACTTC.

This clonotype was recorded at least ten times. The rearrangement uses TRBV7-6 and TRBJ2-3; D unclear. Trimming left V 1 base short and J 4 bases short, with 9 bases between. This CDR3 is built from 14 residues. CDR1 and CDR2 (germline): SGHVS, FNYEAQ. CDR3 sequence reads: CASSLGAPPDTQYF. The CDR3 DNA is TGTGCCAGCAGCTTAGGCGCGCCCCCAGATACGCAGTATTTT.

This clonotype was counted many times. The chain is built from TRBV3-1 and TRBJ1-2; 8 bases agree with TRBD1. With V trimmed by 2 bases and J by 8 bases, 4 bases remained unmatched. CDR3 length equals 13 residues. Germline V lookup: CDR1 LGHDT, CDR2 YNNKEL (reference sequence). The CDR3 reads CASSQTQGEGYTF. CDR3 bases: TGTGCCAGCAGCCAAACACAGGGGGAAGGCTACACCTTC.

The genes are TRBV2 and TRBJ2-2; either TRBD1 or TRBD2 may fit D (5 bases each). Germline loops: CDR1 SNHLY, CDR2 FYNNEI. The CDR3 is 15 residues long. Between the trimmed V and J ends, which lost 6 bases and 5 bases, there was a span of 16 bases. CDR3 DNA: TGTGCCAGCAGCGCGGTAGGGACCCTAACCGGGGAGCTGTTTTTT. Translated: CASSAVGTLTGELFF. Full variable domain (rest looked up from reference TRBV2 and TRBJ2-2): EPEVTQTPSHQVTQMGQEVILRCVPISNHLYFYWYRQILGQKVEFLVSFYNNEISEKSEIFDDQFSVERPDGSNFTLKIRSTKLEDSAMYFCASSAVGTLTGELFFGEGSRLTVL.

The chain is built from TRBV7-2 and TRBJ2-7, with D possibly TRBD2 on 6 matching bases. The V and J ends lost 6 bases and 7 bases respectively, with 28 bases between them. The CDR3 covers 17 residues. The germline V gene has CDR1 SGHTA and CDR2 FQGNSA. For the CDR3, the DNA is TGTGCCAGCAGTATACTCCGGGCAGGGAGGATCTACAATGAGCAGTACTTC. Its translation: CASSILRAGRIYNEQYF. Based on the CDR3 plus reference TRBV7-2 and TRBJ2-7, the full variable domain is GAGVSQSPSNKVTEKGKDVELRCDPISGHTALYWYRQSLGQGLEFLIYFQGNSAPDKSGLPSDRFSAERTGGSVSTLTIQRTQQEDSAVYLCASSILRAGRIYNEQYFGPGTRLTVT.